The TCR beta chain described here comes from a study of shared clonotypes between healthy human individuals. The naive CD8 subset, CD45RO-negative cells positively selected for CCR7, excluded terminally differentiated effector memory CD45RA+ cells. The method was immunoSEQ multiplex PCR; TCRdb's version includes in-frame clones alone and lacks a portion of them. The top ten hold 1% to 1.5% of the sample, which has some 1,900,000 clones, around 96% seen once. Overall study findings and caveats: It was expected that sequencing depth would affect clonotype sharing among donors.

The CDR3 covers 13 residues. V was trimmed by 3 bases and J by 0 bases, leaving 6 bases between them. Germline V CDR1 and CDR2: SNHLY, FYNNEI. On this clone: Antigen: not known. Within the sample, other DNA sequences also encode this same CDR3.

The chain combines TRBV2 with TRBJ2-7; no clear D. The origin of this receptor is a man in his late teens or twenties in good health. Material: naive CD8+ T cells sorted from blood. CDR3 nucleotide sequence: TGTGCCAGCAGTGAGGCAGCCTCCTACGAGCAGTACTTC. Protein sequence: CASSEAASYEQYF.